The entry below describes one T cell receptor (beta chain). Its antigen is undetermined. Within Nashville, Tennessee resided all donors, each a Caucasian adult. This record comes from a study of shared clonotypes between healthy human individuals. Overall study findings and caveats: Around 4.7% was the fraction of naive CD4 clonotypes found shared across several donors. Despite large depth, sorted-subset datasets appeared incompletely sequenced. Non-shared clonotypes displayed generation probabilities falling below those of clonotypes present in all four donors.

The method was immunoSEQ multiplex PCR; TCRdb's version includes in-frame clones alone and lacks a portion of them. Here the sample spans about 2.4 million clones, 90% to 95% being singletons. Sequencing input: naive CD4+ T cells sorted from blood. The subset denotes: CD45RA+ positively selected. The sequence was obtained from a man between 18 and 35 years old in good health.

CDR3 region: CASSSSYGYTF. The CDR3 bases are TGTGCCAGCAGCTCGAGCTATGGCTACACCTTC. The rearrangement joins TRBV5-6 to TRBJ1-2; unclear D gene. V lost 3 bases and J lost 4, with 4 bases in between. This CDR3 spans 11 amino acids. Germline CDR1 reads SGHDT; CDR2 reads YYEEEE.